Reported below is one TCR beta chain. The antigen it binds to is not known. The input lacks base qualities; no much larger clone sits a single base away. The data originate from a study of CD8 T cells in seronegative destructive rheumatoid arthritis (dated by TCRdb to 2020 to 2021). For the study in its entirety: Biological drugs were being received by seven of the eight CND-RA patients at the time of sampling. The seropositive RA, seronegative RA and healthy control comparison cohorts were obtained from an earlier published TCRbeta dataset rather than being newly sequenced. The study compared peripheral CD8+ TCRbeta repertoires from patients with CCP-negative destructive rheumatoid arthritis (CND-RA) against repertoires from newly diagnosed seropositive RA, seronegative RA and healthy controls.

Results and caveats for the whole study, not just this receptor: Because diagnostic samples were lacking, the TCR repertoire differences may partly reflect years of poor disease control rather than having been present at onset. Across the roughly 100,000 clonotypes tested, no public clonotype enrichment survived Benjamini-Hochberg correction. After adjusting for age, CND-RA patients appeared to have less diverse, more clonal CD8+ TCRbeta repertoires than other RA subtypes. A distinct set of enriched public clonotypes appeared to be present in CND-RA patients, and the authors interpreted this finding as support for a separate disease subset. CND-RA repertoires showed more CMV-reactive and fewer influenza A-reactive CD8+ TCRbeta sequences than controls and other RA subtypes. The study acknowledged the small size of the CND-RA cohort as a limitation.

Looking up the germline V gene yields CDR1 MDHEN and CDR2 SYDVKM. The CDR3 runs 16 residues from the cysteine to the phenylalanine. Only the CDR3 DNA is retained, 48 bases long and in frame from the first base. Trimming takes 8 bases off V and 0 bases off J; junction bases not matched to a gene: 13. A negative result on the clinical CCP2 antibody test was shown by CND-RA patients, and progression of joint destruction was observed despite active therapy. All CND-RA patients were characterized by typical joint destruction in wrists and ankles and by failure of conventional anti-rheumatic therapy. Instead of being sampled at diagnosis, CND-RA patients were sampled after long disease histories, which in several cases spanned decades. Around 50 millilitres of EDTA-anticoagulated peripheral blood were drawn from each patient. Density gradient separation with Ficoll-Paque PLUS was used to isolate peripheral blood mononuclear cells. CD8+ cells were isolated from fresh or cryopreserved PBMCs by AutoMACS magnetic bead positive selection, with purity checked by flow cytometry. Nucleospin Tissue or Tissue XS kits were used for genomic DNA extraction, and quantification was performed on a Qubit 2.0 fluorometer.

Genomic DNA from CD8+ cells was used for TCRbeta sequencing according to the manufacturer's instructions. A genomics technology centre in Finland ran the TCRbeta sequencing, which was done with the immunoSEQ assay. The paper's data handling went like this. The clonotype tables produced by the immunoSEQ preprocessing pipeline were converted into VDJtools format, and any non-productive clonotypes were filtered out. Samples below 10,000 reads were excluded and the rest subsampled to 10,000 reads; most of the eight CND-RA samples passed. Using the VDJtools CalcDiversityStats function on data subsampled to 10,000 reads, the Shannon-Wiener, Simpson and clonality indices were calculated. To infer antigen specificity, non-singleton TCRbeta clonotypes were hard-matched against VDJdb, with no mismatches permitted. CDR3 sequences differing by one amino acid (Hamming distance 1) were grouped into clusters with potentially shared antigen targets. Group enrichment of public clonotypes was tested with one-sided Fisher's exact tests after groups were resampled to six samples, with the procedure repeated ten times. Drawn from immuneACCESS, this table holds only the in-frame rearrangements with V and J called that TCRdb kept. Clones are partly lost; checked studies trace under half to an unresolved V gene and leave the rest unexplained. The V and J calls and clone size come from that table; D and trimming were worked out from the DNA. The sample data list roughly 13,000 clones, and under 85% of these were observed just once. Roughly a quarter of the sample belongs to the ten largest clones.

Sequencing used CD8+ T cells from blood. Recombination connected TRBV28 to TRBJ2-7, and 7 junction bases match TRBD2. The receptor was derived from a woman aged 30-55 years with seronegative destructive rheumatoid arthritis. The encoded CDR3 is CASYPSGTTYSYEQYF. The DNA sequence is TGTGCCAGCTATCCCTCCGGGACTACCTACTCCTACGAGCAGTACTTC.